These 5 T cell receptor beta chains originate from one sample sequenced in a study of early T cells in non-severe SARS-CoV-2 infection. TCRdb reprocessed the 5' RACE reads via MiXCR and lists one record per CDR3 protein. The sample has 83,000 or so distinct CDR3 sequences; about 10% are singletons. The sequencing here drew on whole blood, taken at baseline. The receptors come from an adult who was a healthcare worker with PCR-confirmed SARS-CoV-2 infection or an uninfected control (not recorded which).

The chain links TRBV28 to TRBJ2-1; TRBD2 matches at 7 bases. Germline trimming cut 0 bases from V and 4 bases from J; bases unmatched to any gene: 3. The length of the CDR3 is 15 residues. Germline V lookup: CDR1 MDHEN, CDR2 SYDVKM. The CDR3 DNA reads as TGTGCCAGCAGTTTATGGGGGAGGGAATACAATGAGCAGTTCTTC. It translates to CASSLWGREYNEQFF.

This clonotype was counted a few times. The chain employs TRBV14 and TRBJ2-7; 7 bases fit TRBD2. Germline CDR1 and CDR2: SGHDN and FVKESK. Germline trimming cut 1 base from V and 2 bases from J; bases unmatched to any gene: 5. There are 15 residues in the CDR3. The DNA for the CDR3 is TGTGCCAGCAGCCAAGCAGCGGGACCCGCCTACGAGCAGTACTTC. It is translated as CASSQAAGPAYEQYF.

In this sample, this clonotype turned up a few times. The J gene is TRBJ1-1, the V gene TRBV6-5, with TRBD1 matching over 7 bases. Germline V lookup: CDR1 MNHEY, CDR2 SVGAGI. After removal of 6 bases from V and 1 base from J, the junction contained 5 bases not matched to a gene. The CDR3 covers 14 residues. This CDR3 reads CASRRDRSNTEAFF. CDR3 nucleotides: TGTGCCAGCAGGAGGGACAGATCGAACACTGAAGCTTTCTTT.

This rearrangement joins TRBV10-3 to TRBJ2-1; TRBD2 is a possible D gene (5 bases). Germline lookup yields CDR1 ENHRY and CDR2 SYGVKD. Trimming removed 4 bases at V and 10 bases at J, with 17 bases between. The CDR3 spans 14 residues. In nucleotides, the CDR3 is TGTGCCATCAGTGGGGTAGCGACGAGGGTGGAGCAGTTCTTC. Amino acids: CAISGVATRVEQFF.

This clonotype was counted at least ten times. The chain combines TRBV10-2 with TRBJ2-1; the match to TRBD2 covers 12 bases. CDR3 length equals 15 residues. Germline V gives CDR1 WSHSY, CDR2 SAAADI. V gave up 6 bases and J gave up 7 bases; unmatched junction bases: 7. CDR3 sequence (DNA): TGCGCCAGCAGACCGACTAGCGGGAGAATGAATGAGCAGTTCTTC. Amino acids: CASRPTSGRMNEQFF.